The 31 T cell receptor beta chains below all came from one sample that was sequenced in a study of CD4 T cells in relation to SARS-CoV-2 and coronaviruses. Unexposed donor CD4+ T cells date from about 2010-2019, before the COVID-19 pandemic. The cells were cultured for less than twelve days before CD4+ T cells were isolated. Antigens for these TCRs are unknown. Here immunoSEQ multiplex PCR was the method, and the copy in TCRdb shows in-frame clones only, minus some. Of around 16,000 clones detected, around 77% appear once; the ten largest clones hold around 9.6%. The sequencing input was CD4+ T cells from PBMCs, cultured in vitro. These receptors were taken from a human donor in good health.

The chain joins TRBV19 to TRBJ1-4, with 8 bases fitting TRBD1. V dropped 5 bases and J dropped 8; count of bases not matched to a gene: 13. The V gene's germline CDR1 is LNHDA and CDR2 SQIVND (reference sequence). This CDR3 is 16 amino acids long. CDR3 nucleotide sequence: TGTGCCAGTAGTCCACTATCCGGGACAGGTGTCGAAAAACTGTTTTTT. This gives the protein CASSPLSGTGVEKLFF.

The chain carries TRBV2 and TRBJ2-6; no reliable D call. The V and J ends lost 7 bases and 1 base respectively, with 5 bases between them. CDR1 and CDR2 from the germline V gene are SNHLY and FYNNEI. This CDR3 spans 13 amino acids. The CDR3 nucleotides read TGTGCCAGCACGGCTTCTGGGGCCAACGTCCTGACTTTC. Translation: CASTASGANVLTF.

By its share, this clone is large. The chain links TRBV4-2 to TRBJ2-2, with 10 nucleotides matching TRBD2. The CDR3 is made up of 17 amino acids. V gave up 1 base and J gave up 4 bases; unmatched junction bases: 6. In germline, CDR1 is LGHNA, CDR2 YNFKEQ. CDR3 region: CASSQVASGSITGELFF. DNA for the CDR3: TGTGCCAGCAGCCAAGTCGCTAGCGGGAGTATCACCGGGGAGCTGTTTTTT.

The genes are TRBV20-1 and TRBJ1-2, with D tentatively TRBD1 (5 bases). V lost 6 bases and J 9 bases, leaving 14 bases between the germline ends. Germline V gives CDR1 DFQATT, CDR2 SNEGSKA (reference sequence). The CDR3 consists of 11 residues. CDR3 sequence reads: CSAPGPFSYTF. The CDR3 DNA follows: TGCAGTGCCCCAGGGCCTTTCAGCTACACCTTC.

This chain connects TRBV29-1 to TRBJ2-3; D is unclear. This CDR3 spans 12 amino acids. The germline V and J ends were trimmed by 0 bases and 4 bases, with 5 bases remaining between them. The germline V gene encodes CDR1 SQVTM and CDR2 ANQGSEA. The CDR3 region has the DNA TGCAGCGTTGAAGAGACACCAGATACGCAGTATTTT. This codes for CSVEETPDTQYF.

This clone was counted only a few times. The V gene is TRBV27, the J gene TRBJ1-4; D is perhaps TRBD1 (5 bases). Germline loops: CDR1 MNHEY, CDR2 SMNVEV (reference sequence). This CDR3 contains 14 residues. V was clipped by 5 bases and J by 10 bases, with 17 bases between them. The CDR3, as DNA: TGTGCCAGCAGTGAACAAAAACTGGGGGGAAAACTGTTTTTT. Its translation is CASSEQKLGGKLFF.

The chain uses TRBV28 and TRBJ2-6; D gene uncertain. Germline V gene data show CDR1 as MDHEN and CDR2 as SYDVKM. This CDR3 region has 13 residues. The V end lost 8 bases, the J end lost 1 base, and 6 bases lay between the germline ends. This chain's CDR3 is CASHRSGANVLTF. CDR3 DNA sequence: TGTGCCAGCCACCGGTCTGGGGCCAACGTCCTGACTTTC.

The chain recombines TRBV5-1 with TRBJ1-2, with a possible D match to TRBD1 (5 bases). V lost 4 bases and J 6 bases, leaving 13 bases between the germline ends. This CDR3 region has 13 residues. Per the germline V gene, CDR1 is SGHRS and CDR2 is YFSETQ. The CDR3 region has the DNA TGCGCCAGCAGCCGGCTGTTGGGGGATGGCTACACCTTC. This translates into CASSRLLGDGYTF.

V gene TRBV30 combines with J gene TRBJ1-1, with TRBD1 matching over 8 bases. The CDR3 runs 13 residues. Trimming at V came to 4 bases and at J to 5 bases, leaving 6 bases not matched to a gene. Germline assignment: CDR1 GTSNPN and CDR2 SVGIG (reference sequence). The CDR3 DNA sequence: TGTGCCTGGATCTACAGGGGGGGAACTGAAGCTTTCTTT. Translating it yields CAWIYRGGTEAFF.

The chain carries TRBV6-5 and TRBJ2-5; D may be TRBD1 or TRBD2 (5 bases each). Germline assignment: CDR1 MNHEY and CDR2 SVGAGI. There are 14 residues in the CDR3. V lost 7 bases to trimming and J lost 3 bases, with 15 bases between them. CDR3: CASTLGRAKETQYF. The CDR3 coding sequence is TGTGCCAGCACCTTGGGACGGGCAAAAGAGACCCAGTACTTC.

The J gene is TRBJ1-1, the V gene TRBV28; D is uncertain. The CDR3 length is 12 residues. Germline V CDR1 and CDR2: MDHEN, SYDVKM. The V and J ends lost 7 bases and 2 bases respectively, with 8 bases between them. For the CDR3, the DNA is TGTGCCAGCAAGGTCAGCAACACTGAAGCTTTCTTT. Amino acid sequence: CASKVSNTEAFF.

J is TRBJ2-7 and V is TRBV5-1; 10 bases map to TRBD1. The CDR3 has 14 amino acids. Germline CDR1 is SGHRS and CDR2 is YFSETQ. The V and J ends lost 3 bases and 6 bases, in that order; junction bases with no gene match: 6. The CDR3 DNA is TGCGCCAGCAGCTCCGGGACAGGGGATCGCGAGCAGTACTTC. Protein: CASSSGTGDREQYF. Looking up the rest from reference TRBV5-1 and TRBJ2-7 gives the full variable domain: KAGVTQTPRYLIKTRGQQVTLSCSPISGHRSVSWYQQTPGQGLQFLFEYFSETQRNKGNFPGRFSGRQFSNSRSEMNVSTLELGDSALYLCASSSGTGDREQYFGPGTRLTVT.

CDR3: CASSVLRQDYYGYTF. Written as DNA, the CDR3 is TGTGCCAGCAGCGTACTTCGGCAGGATTACTATGGCTACACCTTC. This rearrangement joins TRBV9 to TRBJ1-2; D is unclear. The ends were cut back, 1 base at V and 3 bases at J, with 13 bases in the middle. The CDR3 covers 15 residues. CDR1 SGDLS and CDR2 YYNGEE come from the germline V gene. Based on the CDR3 plus reference TRBV9 and TRBJ1-2, the full variable domain is DSGVTQTPKHLITATGQRVTLRCSPRSGDLSVYWYQQSLDQGLQFLIQYYNGEERAKGNILERFSAQQFPDLHSELNLSSLELGDSALYFCASSVLRQDYYGYTFGSGTRLTVV.

J is TRBJ2-5 and V is TRBV5-4; D not resolved. Between the trimmed V and J ends, which lost 1 base and 5 bases, there was a span of 15 bases. CDR1 is SGHNT, CDR2 YYREEE, per germline (reference sequence). CDR3 length: 15 amino acids. CDR3 coding DNA: TGTGCCAGCAGCTTGAATAGTGGACCACCCGAGACCCAGTACTTC. Its protein product is CASSLNSGPPETQYF.

This clone was detected only once. The chain carries TRBV7-9 and TRBJ2-5; 11 bases map to TRBD1. The V gene end was trimmed by 0 bases and the J gene end by 0 bases; junction bases not matched to a gene: 3. The V gene's germline CDR1 is SEHNR and CDR2 FQNEAQ (reference sequence). The CDR3 extends over 17 amino acids. CDR3 amino acids: CASSLAGTGGYQETQYF. The CDR3 coding sequence is TGTGCCAGCAGCTTAGCTGGGACAGGGGGGTACCAAGAGACCCAGTACTTC.

The chain joins TRBV14 to TRBJ1-3; D call uncertain. Trimming pared 7 bases from V and 5 bases from J, leaving 15 bases between. The V gene's germline CDR1 is SGHDN and CDR2 FVKESK. This CDR3 contains 14 residues. The CDR3 DNA reads TGTGCCAGCACCCCCATCCCAACGCGAAACACCATATATTTT. Translating gives CASTPIPTRNTIYF.

This sequence joins TRBV18 and TRBJ2-1; D gene unclear. This CDR3 has 14 residues. In germline, CDR1 is KGHSH, CDR2 LQKENI. V lost 3 bases to trimming and J lost 6 bases, with 12 bases between them. The CDR3 sequence: CASSPLKASNEQFF. In DNA, the CDR3 is TGTGCCAGCTCACCCCTGAAGGCCTCCAATGAGCAGTTCTTC.

This chain joins TRBV7-6 and TRBJ2-3; 8 nucleotides match TRBD2. The germline CDR1 and CDR2 sequences are SGHVS and FNYEAQ. Trimming removed 5 bases from V and 6 bases from J; junction bases left unmatched: 16. This CDR3 contains 17 residues. This chain's CDR3 is CASSPRGGGRSGDTQYF. DNA for the CDR3: TGTGCCAGCAGCCCCCGGGGGGGCGGAAGGAGTGGCGATACGCAGTATTTT.

This clone was observed a handful of times. The V gene is TRBV19, the J gene TRBJ2-7; TRBD2 aligns across 11 bases. V was clipped by 10 bases and J by 1 base; unmatched bases: 0. This CDR3 is built from 12 residues. Germline-derived CDR1 and CDR2 are LNHDA and SQIVND (reference sequence). CDR3 DNA: TGTGCCACTAGCGGGAGGTCCTACGAGCAGTACTTC. This gives the protein CATSGRSYEQYF.

The chain recombines TRBV18 with TRBJ2-7; 12 bases are shared with TRBD1. The CDR3 length is 16 residues. Trimming cost V 3 bases and J 6 bases; bases outside gene matches: 9. Germline loops: CDR1 KGHSH, CDR2 LQKENI. Here the CDR3 DNA reads TGTGCCAGCTCACCGAGAAGGGACAGGGGGCGGGCCGAGCAGTACTTC. Its translation is CASSPRRDRGRAEQYF.

The CDR3 loop is CASSLADRDQETQYF. CDR3 nucleotides: TGCGCCAGCAGCTTGGCGGACAGGGACCAAGAGACCCAGTACTTC. V usage is TRBV5-1 and J usage is TRBJ2-5; 8 nucleotides align to TRBD1. The CDR3 runs 15 residues. The V segment lost 0 bases and the J segment 0 bases; nucleotides outside the gene matches: 1. Per the germline V gene, CDR1 is SGHRS and CDR2 is YFSETQ.

The chain couples TRBV5-1 to TRBJ2-3; 12 bases fit TRBD2. The trim removed 5 bases at V and 2 bases at J, leaving 6 bases unmatched. The CDR3 totals 16 residues. Germline V gene lookup returns CDR1 SGHRS and CDR2 YFSETQ. CDR3 amino acids: CASSPSGRAFTDTQYF. CDR3 DNA: TGCGCCAGCAGTCCTAGCGGGAGGGCCTTCACAGATACGCAGTATTTT.

V gene TRBV19 combines with J gene TRBJ2-1, with 10 bases identical to TRBD2. There are 16 residues in the CDR3. J was trimmed by 6 bases and V by 5 bases; bases with no gene match: 10. Germline CDR1 LNHDA, CDR2 SQIVND (reference sequence). The CDR3 region is CASSRLAGEFGNEQFF. DNA of the CDR3: TGTGCCAGTAGTCGCCTAGCGGGAGAGTTTGGCAATGAGCAGTTCTTC.

The chain employs TRBV7-9 and TRBJ2-5; no clear D gene. The germline V gene has CDR1 SEHNR and CDR2 FQNEAQ (reference sequence). The CDR3 runs 12 residues. V was trimmed by 5 bases and J by 4 bases, leaving 8 bases between them. Here the CDR3 reads CASSRSRETQYF. The CDR3 nucleotides read TGTGCCAGCAGCCGTAGCCGAGAGACCCAGTACTTC.

This clone showed up just a few times. The chain joins TRBV4-1 to TRBJ1-1; D gene uncertain. CDR3 length: 16 residues. The V end was cut by 1 base, the J end by 2 bases, with 14 bases between. Germline-derived CDR1 and CDR2 are MGHRA and YSYEKL. Here the CDR3 reads CASSQGRAVGNTEAFF. DNA for the CDR3: TGCGCCAGCAGCCAAGGCCGGGCGGTTGGCAACACTGAAGCTTTCTTT.

CDR3 sequence (DNA): TGCAGTGCTAGACTCGGGGATACGCAGTATTTT. Its protein is CSARLGDTQYF. The rearrangement links TRBV20-1 to TRBJ2-3; the D is unclear. Germline CDR1 DFQATT, CDR2 SNEGSKA (reference sequence). Trimming left V 2 bases short and J 6 bases short, with 6 bases between. CDR3 length: 11 residues.

CDR3 residues: CSASEPRGRGEQFF. In DNA form, the CDR3 reads TGCAGTGCTAGTGAGCCTAGGGGGAGGGGTGAGCAGTTCTTC. The chain employs TRBV20-1 and TRBJ2-1, with a tentative D call TRBD2 (7 bases). Germline V CDR1 and CDR2: DFQATT, SNEGSKA (reference sequence). The CDR3 length is 14 residues. V lost 3 bases to trimming and J lost 9 bases, with 18 bases between them.

The chain links TRBV28 to TRBJ2-1; 14 nucleotides match TRBD2. After removal of 1 base from V and 6 bases from J, the junction contained 14 bases not matched to a gene. This CDR3 has 20 residues. Germline CDR1 reads MDHEN; CDR2 reads SYDVKM. The CDR3 loop reads CASSLFGRGLAGVGGNEQFF. The CDR3 DNA reads TGTGCCAGCAGTTTATTCGGTCGGGGACTAGCGGGAGTAGGGGGCAATGAGCAGTTCTTC. The variable domain in full, with the rest retrieved from reference TRBV28 and TRBJ2-1, is DVKVTQSSRYLVKRTGEKVFLECVQDMDHENMFWYRQDPGLGLRLIYFSYDVKMKEKGDIPEGYSVSREKKERFSLILESASTNQTSMYLCASSLFGRGLAGVGGNEQFFGPGTRLTVL.

This clone was recorded only once. The rearrangement uses TRBV9 and TRBJ1-2; D ambiguous. This CDR3 comprises 15 residues. Germline CDR1 SGDLS, CDR2 YYNGEE. With 0 bases removed from V and 0 bases from J, the gap between germline ends came to 9 bases. CDR3 sequence: CASSVAAGSNYGYTF. The CDR3 DNA follows: TGTGCCAGCAGCGTAGCAGCAGGTTCTAACTATGGCTACACCTTC.

The CDR3: CASNPGEIGYTQYF. The CDR3 DNA follows: TGCGCCAGCAACCCGGGGGAGATTGGGTATACGCAGTATTTT. V and J are TRBV5-1 and TRBJ2-3, with a weak D call TRBD2 (6 bases). Between the trimmed V and J ends, which lost 6 bases and 7 bases, there was a span of 18 bases. In germline, CDR1 is SGHRS, CDR2 YFSETQ. CDR3 length equals 14 residues. Filled out from reference TRBV5-1 and TRBJ2-3, the complete variable domain reads KAGVTQTPRYLIKTRGQQVTLSCSPISGHRSVSWYQQTPGQGLQFLFEYFSETQRNKGNFPGRFSGRQFSNSRSEMNVSTLELGDSALYLCASNPGEIGYTQYFGPGTRLTVL.

DNA for the CDR3: TGTGCCTGGAGAAGAGACGCAAATTCACCCCTCCACTTT. Translation gives CAWRRDANSPLHF. This rearrangement joins TRBV30 to TRBJ1-6; the D is unclear. The CDR3 covers 13 residues. The V end lost 3 bases, the J end lost 7 bases, and 10 bases lay between the germline ends. Germline-derived CDR1 and CDR2 are GTSNPN and SVGIG (reference sequence).